A single sample gave rise to the 9 T cell receptor beta chains below, sequenced in a study of T-cell memory formation after mild COVID-19. TCRdb re-analysed the 5' RACE reads in MiXCR, keeping a single row per CDR3 protein. The table has about 320,000 distinct CDR3 sequences, roughly an eighth seen once; the top ten hold roughly a fifth. Material for sequencing was PBMCs or a T cell subset sorted from them (not recorded which). The receptors stem from a man aged 18 to 30 who had mild COVID-19 (a few samples of this study predate the infection). Cell type and time point are not known.

In this sample, this clonotype turned up a few times. The chain uses TRBV15 and TRBJ2-5; 8 bases fit TRBD2. The V and J ends lost 1 base and 5 bases, in that order; junction bases with no gene match: 9. CDR1 is LNHNV and CDR2 is YYDKDF in the germline V gene (reference sequence). The CDR3 contains 16 residues. CDR3 sequence (DNA): TGTGCCACCAGCAGAGGGTCGGGGGGGCCCTTGGAGACCCAGTACTTC. This encodes CATSRGSGGPLETQYF.

This clonotype was detected only a few times. This chain links TRBV3-1 with TRBJ2-2; no reliable D call. There are 16 residues in the CDR3. Trimming cost V 0 bases and J 0 bases, with 8 bases left between them. Germline V gene data show CDR1 as LGHDT and CDR2 as YNNKEL (reference sequence). The CDR3 protein is CASSQDYGANTGELFF. Here the CDR3 DNA reads TGTGCCAGCAGCCAAGATTATGGAGCGAACACCGGGGAGCTGTTTTTT.

In DNA form, the CDR3 reads TGTGCCAGCAGCTCGGCGCGGCACGAGCAGTACGTC. This translates into CASSSARHEQYV. The genes are TRBV11-2 and TRBJ2-7; D remains ambiguous. CDR1 is SGHAT, CDR2 FQNNGV, per germline. The CDR3 totals 12 residues. With 4 bases removed from V and 5 bases from J, the gap between germline ends came to 9 bases.

This clonotype was detected a few times. The V and J genes are TRBV27 and TRBJ2-7; D tentatively reads TRBD1 or TRBD2 (5 bases each). CDR3 length: 12 amino acids. With 3 bases removed from V and 5 bases from J, the gap between germline ends came to 8 bases. In germline, CDR1 is MNHEY, CDR2 SMNVEV (reference sequence). DNA for the CDR3: TGTGCCAGCAGTTTGTTGGGGGACGAGCAGTACTTC. It translates to CASSLLGDEQYF.

The V gene is TRBV6-2 or TRBV6-3, the J gene TRBJ1-1, with D perhaps matching TRBD1 (6 bases). The CDR3 runs to 14 residues. The ends were cut back, 6 bases at V and 1 base at J, with 12 bases in the middle. In germline, CDR1 is MNHEY, CDR2 SVGEGT. The CDR3 DNA is TGTGCCAGCAGAGACAGGTTGGGGAACACTGAAGCTTTCTTT. This codes for CASRDRLGNTEAFF.

With respect to this clonotype: One end of the junction is discordant with germline, which a read error may explain. The rearrangement uses TRBV7-7 and TRBJ2-1; D remains ambiguous. Germline values: CDR1 SSHAT, CDR2 FNYEAQ (reference sequence). This CDR3 is 13 amino acids long. CDR3 bases: TGTGCTAGCAGCGTCGGCATCTACAATGAGCAGTTCTTC. It specifies CASSVGIYNEQFF.

The chain recombines TRBV4-1 with TRBJ2-1; D possibly corresponds to TRBD2 (6 bases). The V end lost 1 base, the J end lost 1 base, and 14 bases lay between the germline ends. This CDR3 region has 17 residues. Per the germline V gene, CDR1 is MGHRA and CDR2 is YSYEKL. CDR3 nucleotides: TGCGCCAGCAGCCAAGCGCACTTCGGGGGATCCTACAATGAGCAGTTCTTC. It specifies CASSQAHFGGSYNEQFF.

The V and J genes are TRBV3-1 and TRBJ1-6, with D uncertain. This CDR3 has 15 amino acids. Trimming removed 1 base from V and 12 bases from J, with 16 bases in between. Looked up from germline, CDR1 is LGHDT and CDR2 is YNNKEL (reference sequence). In nucleotides, the CDR3 is TGTGCCAGCAGCCAAGTTGGGTTCGGGCTAGGACCCCTCCACTTT. Translated: CASSQVGFGLGPLHF.

This clonotype showed up just a few times. The rearrangement links TRBV6-1 to TRBJ2-2; D perhaps matches TRBD2 (6 bases). Trimming removed 6 bases at V and 2 bases at J, with 10 bases between. This CDR3 is 14 amino acids long. CDR1 and CDR2 from the germline V gene are MNHNS and SASEGT. CDR3 amino acids: CASRTGLNTGELFF. The CDR3 DNA follows: TGTGCCAGCAGGACGGGACTTAACACCGGGGAGCTGTTTTTT.